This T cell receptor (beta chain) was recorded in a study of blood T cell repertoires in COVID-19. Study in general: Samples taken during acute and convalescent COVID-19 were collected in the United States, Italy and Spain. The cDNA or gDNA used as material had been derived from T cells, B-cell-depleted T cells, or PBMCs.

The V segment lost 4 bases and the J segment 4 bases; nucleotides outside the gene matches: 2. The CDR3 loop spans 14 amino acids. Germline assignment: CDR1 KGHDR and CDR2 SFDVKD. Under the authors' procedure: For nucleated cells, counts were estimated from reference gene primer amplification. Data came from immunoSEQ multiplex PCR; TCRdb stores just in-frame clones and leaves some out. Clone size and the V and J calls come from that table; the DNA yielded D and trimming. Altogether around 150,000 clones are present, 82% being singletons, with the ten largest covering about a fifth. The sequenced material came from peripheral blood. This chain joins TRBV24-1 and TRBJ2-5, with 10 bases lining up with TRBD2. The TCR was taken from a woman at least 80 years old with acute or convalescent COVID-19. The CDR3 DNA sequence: TGTGCCACCAGTGACCGGACTAGCGGAGAGACCCAGTACTTC. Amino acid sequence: CATSDRTSGETQYF.